The 32 T cell receptor beta chains below come from one sample, sequenced in a study of T cell responses to AZD1222 COVID-19 vaccine (dated by TCRdb to the early 2020s). The time point label, as the study defines it: baseline before first vaccination. The treatment or condition label of this sample denotes: meningococcal conjugate vaccine given as trial control. Libraries came from the immunoSEQ multiplex PCR assay. The table was pulled from immuneACCESS by TCRdb, which kept in-frame rearrangements only. Such tables lose some clones; where checked, under half of the loss comes from unresolved V genes, and the rest has no known cause. This sample comprises about 200,000 clones, 93% of them detected only once. Jointly, the top ten make up roughly 1% of the sample. The specimen was peripheral blood, collected on day 0 of MenACWY control vaccination. The receptors come from an adult in good health.

V is TRBV25-1 and J is TRBJ2-2; 8 bases line up with TRBD2. Unmatched junction bases numbered 10, after V lost 5 bases and J lost 11 bases. Per the germline V gene, CDR1 is MGHDK and CDR2 is SYGVNS. This CDR3 has 14 amino acids. This CDR3 is CASSPGLEVGELFF. CDR3 bases: TGTGCCAGCAGTCCGGGACTAGAAGTTGGAGAGCTGTTTTTT.

The chain employs TRBV28 and TRBJ1-1; 9 nucleotides line up with TRBD1. V shed 6 bases, J shed 5 bases, and the junction held 4 bases outside the gene matches. This CDR3 is built from 13 residues. Per the germline V gene, CDR1 is MDHEN and CDR2 is SYDVKM. CDR3 in amino acids: CASRGTGRTEAFF. CDR3 bases: TGTGCCAGCAGAGGGACAGGGAGAACTGAAGCTTTCTTT.

This clone was detected only a few times. The chain employs TRBV7-9 and TRBJ1-2; 9 bases agree with TRBD1. The J segment lost 8 bases and the V segment lost 5 bases, leaving 3 bases of the junction unmatched. In germline, CDR1 is SEHNR, CDR2 FQNEAQ (reference sequence). The CDR3 loop spans 12 amino acids. CDR3 nucleotide sequence: TGTGCCAGCAGCGGTGACAGGGGGGGCTACACCTTC. This encodes CASSGDRGGYTF.

The chain recombines TRBV5-1 with TRBJ1-2, with D uncertain. CDR1 and CDR2 from the germline V gene are SGHRS and YFSETQ. This CDR3 has 16 amino acids. V was shortened by 4 bases and J by 4 bases, with 20 bases between the two germline ends. The chain's CDR3 is CASSPPTTTRPYGYTF. Written as DNA, the CDR3 is TGCGCCAGCAGCCCCCCCACGACAACGAGGCCCTATGGCTACACCTTC.

The chain uses TRBV7-9 and TRBJ2-3, with D possibly TRBD1 on 5 matching bases. Trimming took off 2 bases at V and 2 bases at J, with 11 bases between the two ends. Germline lookup yields CDR1 SEHNR and CDR2 FQNEAQ (reference sequence). The CDR3 contains 15 residues. The CDR3: CASSLRGTNTDTQYF. The CDR3 nucleotides are TGTGCCAGCAGCTTAAGGGGCACAAACACAGATACGCAGTATTTT.

The gene calls are TRBV6-6 and TRBJ2-5, with TRBD2 as a possible D gene (6 bases). CDR1 and CDR2 from the germline V gene are MNHNY and SVGAGI (reference sequence). V lost 5 bases and J lost 5, with 12 bases in between. This CDR3 is 13 amino acids long. The CDR3 region has the DNA TGTGCCAGCAGTCGCCCCGGGAGCGAGACCCAGTACTTC. Encoded protein: CASSRPGSETQYF.

The chain employs TRBV7-2 and TRBJ1-1; D may be TRBD1 (5 bases). The CDR3 covers 14 residues. CDR1 SGHTA and CDR2 FQGNSA come from the germline V gene. Trimming took 0 bases from V and 4 from J, leaving 9 bases between them. For the CDR3, the DNA is TGTGCCAGCAGCTTAGCCCGGCAGGGCACTGAAGCTTTCTTT. Its protein product is CASSLARQGTEAFF.

This chain connects TRBV7-9 to TRBJ1-3; D gene ambiguous. The CDR3 sequence is 14 residues long. Germline V lookup: CDR1 SEHNR, CDR2 FQNEAQ (reference sequence). Deletions cut 5 bases from V and 2 bases from J, with 10 bases between. This CDR3 reads CASSPMRAGNTIYF. The CDR3 coding sequence is TGTGCCAGCAGCCCAATGAGGGCTGGAAACACCATATATTTT.

The rearrangement uses TRBV5-8 and TRBJ1-4; D is perhaps TRBD1 (5 bases). CDR3 length equals 12 residues. The V and J ends lost 1 base and 14 bases respectively, with 12 bases between them. Germline values: CDR1 SGHTS, CDR2 YDEGEE. The CDR3 bases are TGTGCCAGCAGCTTGTTTCGGGGCAGGCTGTTTTTT. Residues: CASSLFRGRLFF.

The rearrangement joins TRBV4-1 to TRBJ1-2, with TRBD1 matching 8 bases. Trimming at V came to 3 bases and at J to 8 bases, leaving 8 bases not matched to a gene. The germline CDR1 and CDR2 sequences are MGHRA and YSYEKL. The length of the CDR3 is 14 residues. The CDR3 here is CASSQVDRDGGYTF. The DNA for the CDR3 is TGCGCCAGCAGCCAGGTGGACAGGGACGGCGGCTACACCTTC.

The chain uses TRBV5-1 and TRBJ1-1, with no clear D. The CDR3 runs 14 residues. Trimming removed 1 base from V and 6 bases from J, with 13 bases in between. The V gene's germline CDR1 is SGHRS and CDR2 YFSETQ. CDR3 DNA: TGCGCCAGCAGCTTGTCTCTCTCCTTCCCTGAAGCTTTCTTT. Translated: CASSLSLSFPEAFF.

Only one count was recorded for this clone. The chain joins TRBV5-5 to TRBJ2-7, with TRBD1 as a possible D gene (6 bases). In germline, CDR1 is SGHKS, CDR2 YYEKEE (reference sequence). The CDR3 has 15 amino acids. The V and J ends lost 2 bases and 2 bases respectively, with 14 bases between them. The CDR3 loop is CASSFGVQGTYEQYF. Written as DNA, the CDR3 is TGTGCCAGCAGCTTCGGCGTCCAGGGGACCTACGAGCAGTACTTC.

This clone was seen a few times. The chain joins TRBV27 to TRBJ1-6; tentative D call: TRBD1 (6 bases). Germline values: CDR1 MNHEY, CDR2 SMNVEV (reference sequence). This CDR3 contains 14 residues. V lost 6 bases and J 7 bases, leaving 13 bases between the germline ends. The CDR3 nucleotides read TGTGCCAGCAGGCCCGGACAGCCAAATTCACCCCTCCACTTT. It is translated as CASRPGQPNSPLHF.

The chain uses TRBV20-1 and TRBJ1-1, with unresolved D. The CDR3 spans 11 residues. Trimming removed 3 bases at V and 11 bases at J, with 13 bases between. Germline-derived CDR1 and CDR2 are DFQATT and SNEGSKA (reference sequence). For the CDR3, the DNA is TGCAGTGCTAGGGAGCTTGCGGAGGCTTTCTTT. It specifies CSARELAEAFF.

The CDR3 here is CASSFSLGGRVVKNTEAFF. DNA for the CDR3: TGTGCCAGCAGCTTTTCTTTGGGGGGGCGCGTCGTGAAGAACACTGAAGCTTTCTTT. The chain couples TRBV7-2 to TRBJ1-1; a weak D match, TRBD1 (6 bases). Germline V gene data show CDR1 as SGHTA and CDR2 as FQGNSA. Trimming left V 3 bases short and J 1 base short, with 24 bases between. The CDR3 spans 19 residues.

The genes are TRBV2 and TRBJ1-5; no firm D call. V was clipped by 6 bases and J by 2 bases, with 11 bases between them. The germline CDR1 and CDR2 sequences are SNHLY and FYNNEI. There are 14 residues in the CDR3. The CDR3 DNA reads TGTGCCAGCAGCAGGCAGGTCGGCAATCAGCCCCAGCATTTT. This gives the protein CASSRQVGNQPQHF.

The chain combines TRBV7-2 with TRBJ2-3; 9 positions match TRBD1. In germline, CDR1 is SGHTA, CDR2 FQGNSA. The V gene end was trimmed by 5 bases and the J gene end by 5 bases; junction bases not matched to a gene: 11. The CDR3 has 16 amino acids. CDR3 sequence: CASSPQGQGQGDTQYF. DNA for the CDR3: TGTGCCAGCAGCCCCCAAGGACAGGGGCAGGGAGATACGCAGTATTTT. Based on the CDR3 plus reference TRBV7-2 and TRBJ2-3, the full variable domain is GAGVSQSPSNKVTEKGKDVELRCDPISGHTALYWYRQSLGQGLEFLIYFQGNSAPDKSGLPSDRFSAERTGGSVSTLTIQRTQQEDSAVYLCASSPQGQGQGDTQYFGPGTRLTVL.

The chain recombines TRBV4-1 with TRBJ1-5, with D hard to call. V was pared by 0 bases and J by 6 bases, with 12 bases between. The length of the CDR3 is 15 residues. Germline V gene data show CDR1 as MGHRA and CDR2 as YSYEKL. The CDR3 loop reads CASSQEEQVRQPQHF. CDR3 in DNA: TGCGCCAGCAGCCAAGAAGAGCAAGTACGTCAGCCCCAGCATTTT.

The chain couples TRBV18 to TRBJ1-2; D gene ambiguous. CDR3 length equals 13 residues. Germline V gives CDR1 KGHSH, CDR2 LQKENI. Trimming removed 3 bases from V and 6 bases from J, with 11 bases in between. The CDR3 protein is CASSPGSEDGYTF. The CDR3 region has the DNA TGTGCCAGCTCACCGGGGTCTGAGGATGGCTACACCTTC.

V and J are TRBV28 and TRBJ1-5; no clear D gene. Germline CDR1 and CDR2: MDHEN and SYDVKM. V was trimmed by 6 bases and J by 4 bases, leaving 16 bases between them. This CDR3 has 15 residues. CDR3 protein: CASSSGFRTNQPQHF. DNA of the CDR3: TGTGCCAGCAGCTCGGGATTTCGAACGAATCAGCCCCAGCATTTT. Based on the CDR3 plus reference TRBV28 and TRBJ1-5, the full variable domain is DVKVTQSSRYLVKRTGEKVFLECVQDMDHENMFWYRQDPGLGLRLIYFSYDVKMKEKGDIPEGYSVSREKKERFSLILESASTNQTSMYLCASSSGFRTNQPQHFGDGTRLSIL.

J is TRBJ1-5 and V is TRBV19; D ambiguous. This CDR3 is built from 16 residues. V was pared by 0 bases and J by 0 bases, with 9 bases between. Germline V lookup: CDR1 LNHDA, CDR2 SQIVND (reference sequence). The DNA for the CDR3 is TGTGCCAGTAGTATAGACGGCGGATATAGCAATCAGCCCCAGCATTTT. This gives the protein CASSIDGGYSNQPQHF.

The chain carries TRBV4-2 and TRBJ1-2; no reliable D call. The CDR3 is made up of 15 amino acids. V gave up 0 bases and J gave up 3 bases, with 11 bases separating them. CDR1 is LGHNA, CDR2 YNFKEQ, per germline. The CDR3, as DNA: TGTGCCAGCAGCCAAGATTTCGTGGCAGACTATGGCTACACCTTC. Translation gives CASSQDFVADYGYTF.

This chain connects TRBV5-1 to TRBJ1-4, with D perhaps matching TRBD1 (5 bases). The CDR3 is made up of 15 amino acids. Germline V CDR1 and CDR2: SGHRS, YFSETQ. Trimming took 1 base from V and 4 from J, leaving 11 bases between them. CDR3 in DNA: TGCGCCAGCAGCTTGCAGGGAGTGGGTAATGAAAAACTGTTTTTT. Protein: CASSLQGVGNEKLFF.

This chain links TRBV19 with TRBJ1-2, with D perhaps TRBD1 (5 bases). CDR1 is LNHDA, CDR2 SQIVND, per germline (reference sequence). The CDR3 consists of 14 residues. Trimming left V 0 bases short and J 6 bases short, with 11 bases between. DNA of the CDR3: TGTGCCAGTAGTATAGACCGACCAGGGAATGGCTACACCTTC. It translates to CASSIDRPGNGYTF.

This clone was counted ten times or more. The chain combines TRBV7-6 with TRBJ1-3; 8 positions match TRBD1. V shed 5 bases, J shed 4 bases, and the junction held 13 bases outside the gene matches. The CDR3 runs to 17 residues. Germline V gene sequence: CDR1 SGHVS, CDR2 FNYEAQ. The CDR3 reads CASSPTTGTGSGNTIYF. CDR3 sequence (DNA): TGTGCCAGCAGCCCTACAACCGGGACAGGTAGCGGAAACACCATATATTTT.

V is TRBV7-2 and J is TRBJ1-2; 10 positions match TRBD1. Germline V gene sequence: CDR1 SGHTA, CDR2 FQGNSA. The CDR3 length is 16 residues. V trimming: 5 bases; J trimming: 0 bases; junction bases outside the gene matches: 6. The CDR3: CASSPGTGVANYGYTF. As DNA, the CDR3 is TGTGCCAGCAGCCCCGGGACAGGGGTAGCTAACTATGGCTACACCTTC.

The chain uses TRBV10-3 and TRBJ2-4, with D uncertain. Trimming removed 3 bases at V and 0 bases at J, with 6 bases between. Per the germline V gene, CDR1 is ENHRY and CDR2 is SYGVKD. The CDR3 consists of 14 residues. The CDR3: CAISESLAKNIQYF. The DNA of the CDR3 is TGTGCCATCAGTGAAAGTCTAGCCAAAAACATTCAGTACTTC.

The genes are TRBV7-3 and TRBJ2-1; 14 nucleotides match TRBD2. Trimming removed 5 bases from V and 3 bases from J; junction bases left unmatched: 12. Germline V gene data show CDR1 as SGHTA and CDR2 as FQGTGA. CDR3 length equals 19 residues. CDR3 loop: CASSNRRTSGGLHYNEQFF. CDR3 coding DNA: TGTGCCAGCAGCAACAGACGGACTAGCGGGGGGCTCCACTACAATGAGCAGTTCTTC.

This chain links TRBV18 with TRBJ2-2, with D perhaps matching TRBD1 (6 bases). The CDR3 totals 15 residues. Germline lookup yields CDR1 KGHSH and CDR2 LQKENI. Trimming took off 1 base at V and 2 bases at J, with 8 bases between the two ends. The CDR3 nucleotides are TGTGCCAGCTCACCACGGGGACAAAACACCGGGGAGCTGTTTTTT. It yields the protein CASSPRGQNTGELFF.

The chain links TRBV3-1 (or the pseudogene TRBV3-2) to TRBJ2-5, with D possibly TRBD2 on 6 matching bases. V lost 2 bases, J lost 9 bases, and 10 bases lay in between. The CDR3 covers 12 residues. Germline loops: CDR1 LGHDT, CDR2 YNNKEL (reference sequence). CDR3 in amino acids: CASSQSTGAQYF. The CDR3 nucleotides read TGTGCCAGCAGCCAAAGTACGGGGGCCCAGTACTTC.

The rearrangement joins TRBV5-1 to TRBJ2-7; the match to TRBD1 covers 7 bases. The V segment lost 0 bases and the J segment 6 bases; nucleotides outside the gene matches: 12. CDR1 and CDR2 (germline): SGHRS, YFSETQ. This CDR3 comprises 16 residues. The CDR3 protein is CASSLGAPDRSSEQYF. CDR3 in DNA: TGCGCCAGCAGCTTGGGCGCCCCGGACAGGTCTTCCGAGCAGTACTTC. Drawing the rest from reference TRBV5-1 and TRBJ2-7, the complete variable domain is KAGVTQTPRYLIKTRGQQVTLSCSPISGHRSVSWYQQTPGQGLQFLFEYFSETQRNKGNFPGRFSGRQFSNSRSEMNVSTLELGDSALYLCASSLGAPDRSSEQYFGPGTRLTVT.

The chain uses TRBV6-5 and TRBJ2-7, with TRBD1 matching over 9 bases. The V gene end was trimmed by 4 bases and the J gene end by 3 bases; junction bases not matched to a gene: 1. This CDR3 comprises 13 residues. In germline, CDR1 is MNHEY, CDR2 SVGAGI. DNA for the CDR3: TGTGCCAGCAGTTGGGGACAGGGCTACGAGCAGTACTTC. Translated, it gives CASSWGQGYEQYF.